The 21 T cell receptor beta chains listed next were all sequenced from one sample in a study of cytomegalovirus exposure and HLA in healthy donors (dated by TCRdb to between 2016 and 2019). The library was generated by the immunoSEQ multiplex PCR assay. Entries here come from immuneACCESS through TCRdb and include only in-frame sequences with V and J called. Some clones fail to appear in such tables; in the studies checked, an unresolved V gene covers under half of the shortfall, and the cause of the remainder is unknown. In this sample the table shows around 180,000 clones, approximately 80% of which occur a single time. Together, the top ten hold less than 9% of the sample. The sequenced sample was PBMCs. The receptor set was obtained from a man aged 18 to 35 in good health and CMV-seropositive.

The V and J genes are TRBV5-8 and TRBJ2-7; D may be TRBD2 (5 bases). With 2 bases removed from V and 2 bases from J, the gap between germline ends came to 8 bases. Germline CDR1 is SGHTS and CDR2 is YDEGEE. This CDR3 has 13 residues. The CDR3 loop reads CASSFRGAYEQYF. The CDR3 DNA sequence: TGTGCCAGCAGCTTCCGGGGAGCCTACGAGCAGTACTTC.

This clone was seen only a few times. The CDR3 region has the DNA TGTGCCAGTAGTATAGATCGGACCCCTAGCGAAGCTTTCTTT. It yields the protein CASSIDRTPSEAFF. The chain combines TRBV19 with TRBJ1-1; D gene uncertain. This CDR3 is built from 14 residues. Trimming removed 0 bases at V and 8 bases at J, with 13 bases between. The germline V gene encodes CDR1 LNHDA and CDR2 SQIVND (reference sequence).

V is TRBV4-2 and J is TRBJ2-2; D is possibly TRBD2 (5 bases). There are 16 residues in the CDR3. Germline V gene sequence: CDR1 LGHNA, CDR2 YNFKEQ. V lost 1 base and J 8 bases, leaving 17 bases between the germline ends. The CDR3 DNA is TGTGCCAGCAGCCAAGGACACCCGGGGAGTCCAGGGGAGCTGTTTTTT. Amino acid sequence: CASSQGHPGSPGELFF.

The chain links TRBV5-1 to TRBJ1-1; D might be TRBD1 (5 bases). Trimming removed 4 bases from V and 4 bases from J, with 14 bases in between. CDR3 length: 14 residues. CDR1 is SGHRS, CDR2 YFSETQ, per germline. Written as DNA, the CDR3 is TGCGCCAGCAGCCCCACCGCAGGGCCCACTGAAGCTTTCTTT. Its translation: CASSPTAGPTEAFF.

This clone was counted only a few times. This chain links TRBV6-6 with TRBJ2-7; possible D gene TRBD1, 6 bases. V dropped 5 bases and J dropped 2 bases, with 10 bases sitting between them. Looked up from germline, CDR1 is MNHNY and CDR2 is SVGAGI (reference sequence). This CDR3 is built from 13 residues. This chain's CDR3 is CASSLQGAYEQYF. CDR3 nucleotide sequence: TGTGCCAGCAGTCTACAGGGAGCCTACGAGCAGTACTTC.

This clone was observed a handful of times. The chain has TRBV18 and TRBJ2-7, with 11 positions matching TRBD2. The CDR3 is 15 residues long. The ends lost 2 bases at V and 3 bases at J; junction bases unmatched: 3. CDR1 is KGHSH and CDR2 is LQKENI in the germline V gene. The CDR3 loop reads CASSPTGTSGYEQYF. CDR3 bases: TGTGCCAGCTCACCAACCGGGACTAGCGGCTACGAGCAGTACTTC.

The V call is TRBV5-5, the J call TRBJ1-5; D is ambiguous. V lost 2 bases and J 0 bases, leaving 9 bases between the germline ends. CDR1 is SGHKS, CDR2 YYEKEE, per germline (reference sequence). This CDR3 is built from 15 residues. The CDR3 is CASSLNQDSNQPQHF. CDR3 coding DNA: TGTGCCAGCAGCTTAAACCAGGATAGCAATCAGCCCCAGCATTTT.

The chain uses TRBV7-9 and TRBJ1-2; D possibly corresponds to TRBD1 (6 bases). Between the trimmed V and J ends, which lost 1 base and 2 bases, there was a span of 11 bases. The CDR3 covers 15 residues. The germline V gene encodes CDR1 SEHNR and CDR2 FQNEAQ (reference sequence). CDR3 coding DNA: TGTGCCAGCAGCTTAGTCTTGGGGGCGAACTATGGCTACACCTTC. Protein product: CASSLVLGANYGYTF.

The chain employs TRBV5-1 and TRBJ2-1; D ambiguous. Germline V gene data show CDR1 as SGHRS and CDR2 as YFSETQ. This CDR3 is built from 11 residues. Trimming left V 1 base short and J 9 bases short, with 5 bases between. DNA of the CDR3: TGCGCCAGCAGCTTGTACGGTGAGCAGTTCTTC. Translated: CASSLYGEQFF.

This chain links TRBV12-5 with TRBJ2-1, with 12 bases matching TRBD2. Germline V CDR1 and CDR2: LGHNT, FRNRAP. V lost 4 bases to trimming and J lost 6 bases; unmatched junction nucleotides: 16. CDR3 length: 19 residues. Written as DNA, the CDR3 is TGTGCTAGTGGTTCACCCGGGACTAGCGGGCCCGCCCGGGGCAATGAGCAGTTCTTC. This sequence encodes CASGSPGTSGPARGNEQFF.

The chain joins TRBV11-2 to TRBJ2-5; D possibly corresponds to TRBD2 (5 bases). Germline lookup yields CDR1 SGHAT and CDR2 FQNNGV. The CDR3 covers 15 residues. With 2 bases removed from V and 4 bases from J, the gap between germline ends came to 14 bases. This CDR3 is CASSLLVAAGETQYF. CDR3 bases: TGTGCCAGCAGCTTATTGGTGGCGGCGGGAGAGACCCAGTACTTC.

In this sample, this clone turned up once. The CDR3, as DNA: TGTGCCAGCAGCACTACAGGGTTTGCAACTAATGAAAAACTGTTTTTT. Translating gives CASSTTGFATNEKLFF. The chain uses TRBV7-6 and TRBJ1-4, with D maybe TRBD1 (6 bases). V was clipped by 5 bases and J by 0 bases, with 13 bases between them. The CDR3 covers 16 residues. CDR1 is SGHVS, CDR2 FNYEAQ, per germline.

The gene calls are TRBV6-1 and TRBJ2-4, with 7 bases lining up with TRBD1. Trimming removed 5 bases from V and 5 bases from J; junction bases left unmatched: 3. This CDR3 contains 13 residues. Germline CDR1 reads MNHNS; CDR2 reads SASEGT. The CDR3 sequence is CASSSGTENIQYF. In DNA, the CDR3 is TGTGCCAGCAGTTCCGGGACAGAAAACATTCAGTACTTC.

DNA for the CDR3: TGTGCCTGGAGTGTAGGGGGACCTAATGAAAAACTGTTTTTT. This encodes CAWSVGGPNEKLFF. This chain joins TRBV30 and TRBJ1-4; D is perhaps TRBD1 (6 bases). V gave up 0 bases and J gave up 3 bases, with 8 bases separating them. Germline V gene lookup returns CDR1 GTSNPN and CDR2 SVGIG (reference sequence). This CDR3 is 14 amino acids long.

The chain is built from TRBV6-1 and TRBJ1-3; 7 nucleotides match TRBD1. CDR3 length: 17 residues. Germline V gene lookup returns CDR1 MNHNS and CDR2 SASEGT. Trimming removed 4 bases from V and 3 bases from J; junction bases left unmatched: 12. The CDR3 spells CASSGMDRLGLGNTIYF. The CDR3 nucleotides read TGTGCCAGCAGTGGCATGGACAGGCTCGGCCTTGGAAACACCATATATTTT.

V usage is TRBV6-8 and J usage is TRBJ2-7, with D tentatively TRBD1 (6 bases). CDR1 MNHGY and CDR2 SAAAGT come from the germline V gene. The CDR3 has 16 amino acids. The V end was cut by 5 bases, the J end by 6 bases, with 23 bases between. Here the CDR3 reads CASSQGPGHEGLEQYF. The CDR3 nucleotides read TGTGCCAGCAGTCAGGGCCCGGGACACGAAGGCCTCGAGCAGTACTTC.

This chain uses TRBV7-2 with TRBJ1-2; D is uncertain. The CDR3 has 14 residues. V lost 3 bases and J 5 bases, leaving 13 bases between the germline ends. In germline, CDR1 is SGHTA, CDR2 FQGNSA. This CDR3 is CASSFRSGIYGYTF. The CDR3, as DNA: TGTGCCAGCAGCTTTAGGAGTGGAATTTATGGCTACACCTTC.

The rearrangement joins TRBV9 to TRBJ2-5; 7 nucleotides agree with TRBD2. With 0 bases clipped from V and 5 bases from J, the junction kept 1 base outside the gene matches. CDR1 SGDLS and CDR2 YYNGEE come from the germline V gene. CDR3 length equals 13 residues. The chain's CDR3 is CASSVDGGETQYF. For the CDR3, the DNA is TGTGCCAGCAGCGTAGACGGGGGGGAGACCCAGTACTTC.

This clone occurred a few times. The chain carries TRBV19 and TRBJ1-2; D uncertain. Deletions cut 3 bases from V and 5 bases from J, with 13 bases between. The CDR3 extends over 14 amino acids. The V gene's germline CDR1 is LNHDA and CDR2 SQIVND (reference sequence). For the CDR3, the DNA is TGTGCCAGTAGTATTAGGGAGGCCTTTTATGGCTACACCTTC. This encodes CASSIREAFYGYTF.

CDR3 coding DNA: TGTGCCAGCAGTTTCCGGAGTTGGAACACTGAAGCTTTCTTT. The encoded protein is CASSFRSWNTEAFF. The chain uses TRBV27 and TRBJ1-1; D uncertain. Germline loops: CDR1 MNHEY, CDR2 SMNVEV (reference sequence). The CDR3 has 14 amino acids. Trimming shortened V by 3 bases and J by 1 base, and 9 bases separated the two germline ends.

The chain combines TRBV7-6 with TRBJ2-7, with D possibly TRBD2 on 5 matching bases. This CDR3 has 17 amino acids. Germline V gene data show CDR1 as SGHVS and CDR2 as FNYEAQ. The V and J ends lost 5 bases and 1 base respectively, with 21 bases between them. This chain's CDR3 is CASSPRETASRSYEQYF. CDR3 coding DNA: TGTGCCAGCAGCCCCCGGGAAACGGCTTCGAGGTCCTACGAGCAGTACTTC.